This T cell receptor (beta chain) was found in a study of T-cell memory formation after mild COVID-19. About the research overall: TCR clusters were mostly donor specific.

V was shortened by 5 bases and J by 6 bases, with 13 bases between the two germline ends. This CDR3 region has 14 residues. Per germline, CDR1 MNHEY and CDR2 SMNVEV (reference sequence). TCRdb redid the calling of the 5' RACE reads with MiXCR, one entry per CDR3 protein. The sample lists roughly 110,000 distinct CDR3 sequences; about 15% were seen once. The sequenced sample was PBMCs or a T cell subset sorted from them (not recorded which). V and J are TRBV27 and TRBJ1-4; weak D call: TRBD1 (5 bases). This clonotype was sampled from an adult woman who had mild COVID-19 (a few samples of this study predate the infection). Cell type and time point are not known. CDR3 sequence reads: CASSGIGGDEKLFF. The CDR3 DNA reads TGTGCCAGCAGTGGGATCGGGGGGGATGAAAAACTGTTTTTT.